A single sample gave rise to the 8 T cell receptor beta chains below, sequenced in a study of blood T cell repertoires in COVID-19 (dated by TCRdb to 2018 to 2020). The receptor library was made with the immunoSEQ multiplex PCR assay. Not all clones reach the TCRdb copy of this immuneACCESS table, which keeps in-frame sequences only. Checked studies attribute under half of the gap to unresolved V genes and leave the rest unexplained. The sample profile shows 45,000 to 60,000 clones; around 88% of them were found once. About 1.2% of the sample lies in the top ten. The sample was peripheral blood. Source of these receptors: a man in his sixties with acute or convalescent COVID-19.

The rearrangement links TRBV19 to TRBJ2-7, with D possibly being TRBD1 (6 bases). Trimming cost V 5 bases and J 3 bases, with 26 bases left between them. Germline values: CDR1 LNHDA, CDR2 SQIVND (reference sequence). The CDR3 sequence is 18 residues long. CDR3 sequence: CASSRSLQLYGQNYEQYF. The CDR3 DNA is TGTGCCAGTAGTCGGTCGCTACAGCTATACGGACAGAACTACGAGCAGTACTTC. Full variable domain (missing parts from reference TRBV19 and TRBJ2-7): DGGITQSPKYLFRKEGQNVTLSCEQNLNHDAMYWYRQDPGQGLRLIYYSQIVNDFQKGDIAEGYSVSREKKESFPLTVTSAQKNPTAFYLCASSRSLQLYGQNYEQYFGPGTRLTVT.

The rearrangement links TRBV15 to TRBJ1-4; a possible D gene is TRBD1 (5 bases). V was pared by 5 bases and J by 11 bases, with 18 bases between. The CDR3 contains 14 residues. Germline V lookup: CDR1 LNHNV, CDR2 YYDKDF (reference sequence). The DNA of the CDR3 is TGTGCCACCAGCGGGGGACTGTCCCCTGGGAAACTGTTTTTT. Its protein product is CATSGGLSPGKLFF.

A few counts support this clone. This sequence joins TRBV7-2 and TRBJ1-5; D ambiguous. The length of the CDR3 is 15 residues. CDR1 is SGHTA, CDR2 FQGNSA, per germline. The V gene lost 5 bases and the J gene lost 0 bases, with 11 bases spanning the gap. The CDR3 spells CASSPNGLSNQPQHF. The CDR3 DNA reads TGTGCCAGCAGCCCAAACGGACTTAGCAATCAGCCCCAGCATTTT. The full variable domain, with the rest looked up from reference TRBV7-2 and TRBJ1-5, is GAGVSQSPSNKVTEKGKDVELRCDPISGHTALYWYRQSLGQGLEFLIYFQGNSAPDKSGLPSDRFSAERTGGSVSTLTIQRTQQEDSAVYLCASSPNGLSNQPQHFGDGTRLSIL.

The chain employs TRBV28 and TRBJ1-2; D is perhaps TRBD1 (5 bases). The CDR3 runs 12 residues. The V gene's germline CDR1 is MDHEN and CDR2 SYDVKM. Between the trimmed V and J ends, which lost 6 bases and 5 bases, there was a span of 10 bases. This chain's CDR3 is CASRGGGYGYTF. The DNA of the CDR3 is TGTGCCAGCAGGGGCGGGGGGTATGGCTACACCTTC.

The chain recombines TRBV5-6 with TRBJ2-3, with a weak D call TRBD2 (5 bases). From germline, CDR1 is SGHDT and CDR2 YYEEEE. V was cut by 5 bases and J by 0 bases, with 13 bases left in between. The length of the CDR3 is 15 residues. The CDR3 DNA reads as TGTGCCAGCAGATCTGAGGGCGGCAGCACAGATACGCAGTATTTT. This encodes CASRSEGGSTDTQYF.

This clone was seen a single time. The rearrangement links TRBV6-6 to TRBJ2-3; D perhaps matches TRBD2 (5 bases). The CDR3 totals 15 residues. The V end was cut by 4 bases, the J end by 1 base, with 12 bases between. Germline V gene sequence: CDR1 MNHNY, CDR2 SVGAGI (reference sequence). The CDR3 nucleotides are TGTGCCAGCAGTTCACTAGAAATCGGCACAGATACGCAGTATTTT. Its translation: CASSSLEIGTDTQYF.

The chain uses TRBV3-1 (or the pseudogene TRBV3-2) and TRBJ2-1, with TRBD2 matching over 7 bases. The CDR3 is made up of 17 amino acids. V lost 1 base to trimming and J lost 0 bases; unmatched junction nucleotides: 6. CDR1 and CDR2 (germline): LGHDT, YNNKEL (reference sequence). The chain's CDR3 is CASSQGWGGSSYNEQFF. CDR3 DNA: TGTGCCAGCAGCCAAGGTTGGGGGGGGAGCTCCTACAATGAGCAGTTCTTC.

V gene TRBV19 combines with J gene TRBJ2-7; 12 bases agree with TRBD2. CDR1 and CDR2 (germline): LNHDA, SQIVND (reference sequence). The CDR3 length is 16 residues. After removal of 3 bases from V and 3 bases from J, the junction contained 6 bases not matched to a gene. CDR3 DNA sequence: TGTGCCAGTAGTATTAATCTAGCGGGAGGGAGCTACGAGCAGTACTTC. Protein product: CASSINLAGGSYEQYF.